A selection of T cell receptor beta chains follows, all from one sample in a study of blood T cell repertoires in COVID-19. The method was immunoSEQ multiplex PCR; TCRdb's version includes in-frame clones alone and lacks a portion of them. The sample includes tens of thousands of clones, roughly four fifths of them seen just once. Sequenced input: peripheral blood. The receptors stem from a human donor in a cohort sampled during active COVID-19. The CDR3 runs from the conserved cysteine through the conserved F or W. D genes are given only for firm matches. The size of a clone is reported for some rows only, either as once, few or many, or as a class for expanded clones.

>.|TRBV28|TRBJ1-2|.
TGTGCCAGCATAACCGGGAGCTATGGCTACACCTTC
CASITGSYGYTF
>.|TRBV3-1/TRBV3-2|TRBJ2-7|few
TGTGCCAGCAGCCAAGTAAACGAGCAGTACTTC
CASSQVNEQYF
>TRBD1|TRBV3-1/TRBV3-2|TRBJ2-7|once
TGTGCCAGCAGCCAAGCCAACCGGGACAGGGCTCGCGAGCAGTACTTC
CASSQANRDRAREQYF
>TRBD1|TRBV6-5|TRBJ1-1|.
TGTGCCAGCAGTCACCCAGGGGGCACTGAAGCTTTCTTT
CASSHPGGTEAFF
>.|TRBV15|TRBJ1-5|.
TGTGCCACCAGCAGAGTTAAAGGGTCCAACCCCCGGGGTCGACCCCAGCATTTT
CATSRVKGSNPRGRPQHF
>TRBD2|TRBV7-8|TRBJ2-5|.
TGTGCCAGCAGCTTTTTAGGCGGGAGGGCCCAAGAGACCCAGTACTTC
CASSFLGGRAQETQYF
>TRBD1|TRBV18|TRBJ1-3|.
TGTGCCAGCTCACATGGAGGGGGCACGGTTGGAAACACCATATATTTT
CASSHGGGTVGNTIYF
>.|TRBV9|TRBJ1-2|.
TGTGCCAGCAGCGTAGGTCAGGGGTTCTATGGCTACACCTTC
CASSVGQGFYGYTF
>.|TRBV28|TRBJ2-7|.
TGTCCCCCGGGGTTCGAGCAGTACTTC
CPPGFEQYF
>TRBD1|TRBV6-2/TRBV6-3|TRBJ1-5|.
TGTGCCAGCAGTTACGAGGGGACAGATTGGCAGCCCCAGCATTTT
CASSYEGTDWQPQHF
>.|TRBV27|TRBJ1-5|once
TGTGCCAGCAGTTTAGGGCAGTATGGCAATCAGCCCCAGCATTTT
CASSLGQYGNQPQHF
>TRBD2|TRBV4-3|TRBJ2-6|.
TGCGCCAGCAGCCAAGATCCCCTAGCGGGGCTCTCTGGGGCCAACGTCCTGACTTTC
CASSQDPLAGLSGANVLTF
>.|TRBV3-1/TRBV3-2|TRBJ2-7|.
TGTGCCAGCAGCCGATCGGACAGCCGCCCCTACGAGCAGTACTTC
CASSRSDSRPYEQYF
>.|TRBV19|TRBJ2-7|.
TGTGCCAGTAGTGAACAGGGAGAAGGTTTCGAGCAGTACTTC
CASSEQGEGFEQYF
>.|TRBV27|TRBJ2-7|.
TGTGCCAGCAGTTTCATCGGGGGTACGATCGACGAGCAGTACTTC
CASSFIGGTIDEQYF
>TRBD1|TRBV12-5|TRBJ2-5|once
TGTGCTAGTGGTTCGGACAGGCGAGAGACCCAGTACTTC
CASGSDRRETQYF
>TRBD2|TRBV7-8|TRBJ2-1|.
TGTGCCAGCAGCCCGTATCCGCTAGCGGGCAATGAGCAGTTCTTC
CASSPYPLAGNEQFF
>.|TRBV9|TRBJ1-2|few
TGTGCCAGCAGCGTAGCTCCGGGGGGGCAGGTATATGGCTACACCTTC
CASSVAPGGQVYGYTF
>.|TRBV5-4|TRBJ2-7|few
TGTGCCAGCAGCTTGGCCGGGATCGAGCAGTACTTC
CASSLAGIEQYF
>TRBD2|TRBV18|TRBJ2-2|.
TGTGCCAGCTCACCACAGGCTAGCGGGAGGAAAACCGGGGAGCTGTTTTTT
CASSPQASGRKTGELFF
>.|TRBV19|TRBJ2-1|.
TGTGCCAGTAGTCCCAGGGTTCGCGATGAGCAGTTCTTC
CASSPRVRDEQFF
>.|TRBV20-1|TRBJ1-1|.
TGCAGTGCGAGTGAAACAGGGACTGAAGCTTTCTTT
CSASETGTEAFF
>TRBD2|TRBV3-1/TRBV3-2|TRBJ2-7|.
TGTGCCAGCAGCCATACTAGCGGGGGAACCTACGAGCAGTACTTC
CASSHTSGGTYEQYF
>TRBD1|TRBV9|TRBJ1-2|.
TGTGCCAGCAGCAGCCCTACAGGGGGCAGAGATGGCTACACCTTC
CASSSPTGGRDGYTF
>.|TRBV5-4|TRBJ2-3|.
TGTGCCAGCAGCTTGGGTCCCGAGGGAAGGACAGATACGCAGTATTTT
CASSLGPEGRTDTQYF
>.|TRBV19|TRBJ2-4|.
TGTGCCAGTAATGCGGGGCGGGCAGCCAAAAACATTCAGTACTTC
CASNAGRAAKNIQYF
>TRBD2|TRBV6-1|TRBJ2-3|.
TGTGCCAGCAGTGAGTTAAGCGGGGGCACAGATACGCAGTATTTT
CASSELSGGTDTQYF
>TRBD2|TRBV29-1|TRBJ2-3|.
TGCAGCGTGGGGGAGAGCGGGAGAGGAGCAGATACGCAGTATTTT
CSVGESGRGADTQYF
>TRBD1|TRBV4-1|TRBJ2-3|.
TGCGCCAGCAGCCAACTCGACAGGGATGCAGATACGCAGTATTTT
CASSQLDRDADTQYF
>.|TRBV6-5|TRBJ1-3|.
TGTGCCGCGGTACCTACAGGGCGCGGAAACACCATATATTTT
CAAVPTGRGNTIYF
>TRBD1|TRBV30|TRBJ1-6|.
TGTGCCTGGAGTTACAGGGGAAATTCACCCCTCCACTTT
CAWSYRGNSPLHF
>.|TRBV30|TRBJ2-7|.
TGTGCCTTCAACAGGGATCCAACGTACGAGCAGTACTTC
CAFNRDPTYEQYF
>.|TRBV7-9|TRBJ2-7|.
TGTGCCAGCAGCTTTCCAGGAAACGTTAACGAGCAGTACTTC
CASSFPGNVNEQYF
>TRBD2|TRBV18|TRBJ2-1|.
TGTGCCAGCTTCCGGGGGGGCAGCTCCTACAATGAGCAGTTCTTC
CASFRGGSSYNEQFF
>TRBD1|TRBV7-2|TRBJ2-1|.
TGTGCCAGCAGCGAAACCGGGACAGGGGGGATCTACAATGAGCAGTTCTTC
CASSETGTGGIYNEQFF
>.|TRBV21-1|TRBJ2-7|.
TGTGCCAGCGGCCCGGACAGATACGAGCAGTACTTC
CASGPDRYEQYF
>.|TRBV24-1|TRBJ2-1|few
TGTGCCACCGGGGGGGGCGCCTACAATGAGCAGTTCTTC
CATGGGAYNEQFF
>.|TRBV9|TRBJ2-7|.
TGTGCCAGCAGCGGGCAGCGAGCCGGAGAGCAGTACTTC
CASSGQRAGEQYF
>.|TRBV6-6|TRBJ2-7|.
TGTGCCAGCAGCTCCACAGGTAGCCCGACCTACGAGCAGTACTTC
CASSSTGSPTYEQYF
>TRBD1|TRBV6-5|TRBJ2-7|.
TGTGCCAGCCTAAGACAGGGGGCGGACGAGCAGTACTTC
CASLRQGADEQYF
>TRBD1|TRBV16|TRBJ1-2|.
TGTGCCAGCAGCCCTAGACAGGGGGTGGAACTAACTTATGGCTACACCTTC
CASSPRQGVELTYGYTF
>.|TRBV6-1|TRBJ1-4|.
TGTGCCAGCAGTGAATTCCCGGCAGGGGTAAACGAAAAACTGTTTTTT
CASSEFPAGVNEKLFF
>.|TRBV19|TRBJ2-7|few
TGTGCCAGTAGTATAGCCCCAAACTCCTACGAGCAGTACTTC
CASSIAPNSYEQYF
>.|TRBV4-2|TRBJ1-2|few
TGTGCCAGCACCCCAAGGGGTAGCGGGGGTGCCAATGGCTACACCTTC
CASTPRGSGGANGYTF
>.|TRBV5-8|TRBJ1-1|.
TGTGCCAGCAGCTTGTGGGGGGGGGCCACTGAAGCTTTCTTT
CASSLWGGATEAFF
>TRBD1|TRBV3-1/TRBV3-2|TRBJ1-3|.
TGTGCCAGCAGCCAAGTTGCAGGGGGTGGAAACACCATATATTTT
CASSQVAGGGNTIYF
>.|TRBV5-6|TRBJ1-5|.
TGTGCCAGCAGCTTGGCCCAGGGCTCCGGCAATCAGCCCCAGCATTTT
CASSLAQGSGNQPQHF
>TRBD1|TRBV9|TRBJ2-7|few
TGTGCCAGCAGCGTAGCCGGGACAGGGGCGGCCGAGCAGTACTTC
CASSVAGTGAAEQYF
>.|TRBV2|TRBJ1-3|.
TGTGCCAGCCGACGCGGGGATCAATCTGGAAACACCATATATTTT
CASRRGDQSGNTIYF
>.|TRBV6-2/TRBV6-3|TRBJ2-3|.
TGTGCCAGCAGTTACGGGGAGGTCACAGATACGCAGTATTTT
CASSYGEVTDTQYF
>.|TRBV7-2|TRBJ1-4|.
TGTGCCAGCAGCTCTAGTCGACAGGAAAAACTGTTTTTT
CASSSSRQEKLFF
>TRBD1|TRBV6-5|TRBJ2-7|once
TGTGCCAGCGACCTCCGGGACAGGACGGTCGAGCAGTACTTC
CASDLRDRTVEQYF
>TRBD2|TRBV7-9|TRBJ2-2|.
TGTGCCAGCAGCTTCGGGGGGACCGGGGAGCTGTTTTTT
CASSFGGTGELFF
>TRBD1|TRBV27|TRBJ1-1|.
TGTGCCAGCAGCAGGACAGGGGGGTACGAGGAAGCTTTCTTT
CASSRTGGYEEAFF
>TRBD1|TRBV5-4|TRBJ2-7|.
TGTGCCAGCAGTTCCCGGGACAGAAGCTCCTACGAGCAGTACTTC
CASSSRDRSSYEQYF
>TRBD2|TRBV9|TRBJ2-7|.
TGTGCCAGCAGCGCTACTAGCGGGAGTATGTACGAGCAGTACTTC
CASSATSGSMYEQYF
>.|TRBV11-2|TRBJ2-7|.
TGTGCCAGCAGTCGACAGTCGCTGAGCTCCTACGAGCAGTACTTC
CASSRQSLSSYEQYF
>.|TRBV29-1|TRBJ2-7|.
TGCAGCGTAGCGGACGTGGCCTACGAGCAGTACTTC
CSVADVAYEQYF
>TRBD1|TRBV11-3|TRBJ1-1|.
TGTGCCAGCAGCTTAGGAGGGACAGGGAGTGAAGCTTTCTTT
CASSLGGTGSEAFF
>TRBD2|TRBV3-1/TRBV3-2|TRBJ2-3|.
TGTGCCAGCAGCCAAGTATGGTGGACTAGCGGCACAGATACGCAGTATTTT
CASSQVWWTSGTDTQYF